Reported below is one T cell receptor (beta chain). Sequencing was performed with immunoSEQ multiplex PCR; in TCRdb, only in-frame clones are kept and a portion is missing. This sample has fewer than 100,000 clones, with 75% to 95% found just once. These data belong to a study of blood T cell repertoires in COVID-19. Overall study: Specimens from acute and convalescent COVID-19 originated in the United States, Italy and Spain.

CDR1 and CDR2 from the germline V gene are LNHDA and SQIVND (reference sequence). Losses at the gene ends were 2 bases for V and 2 bases for J; bases not matched to a gene: 7. CDR3 length equals 16 residues. The V call is TRBV19, the J call TRBJ2-3, with TRBD1 matching over 7 bases. The material sequenced was peripheral blood. The sequence was obtained from a woman between 50 and 59 years old in a cohort sampled during active COVID-19. The CDR3 region has the DNA TGTGCCAGTAGTATACCACGACAGGGATCCACAGATACGCAGTATTTT. Amino acids: CASSIPRQGSTDTQYF.